Listed below are T cell receptor beta chains from one sample, sequenced in a study of blood T cell repertoires in COVID-19. The assay was immunoSEQ multiplex PCR, and TCRdb's table has in-frame clones only and misses some. The sample shows 40,000 to 55,000 clones, around 90% of them seen only once. Sample: peripheral blood. These receptors all stem from a man aged 50-60 years with active COVID-19. Both conserved end residues are part of each CDR3. The D gene is left open where the match is weak. Some rows have no size entry. The others give once, few or many, or a class for an expanded clone.

d_gene	v_gene	len	j_gene	abundance	CDR3nt	CDR3aa
TRBD1	TRBV7-9	13	TRBJ1-2	-	TGTGCCAGCAGCTTAGGGACAGGGGAAGGCTACACCTTC	CASSLGTGEGYTF
-	TRBV19	15	TRBJ1-4	once	TGTGCCAGTAGTATTAGGAGGGGCCTTAATGAAAAACTGTTTTTT	CASSIRRGLNEKLFF
-	TRBV5-4	16	TRBJ2-1	-	TGTGCCAGCAGCTTGCCAAACAGGGCCTCCTACAATGAGCAGTTCTTC	CASSLPNRASYNEQFF
TRBD2	TRBV30	16	TRBJ2-7	few	TGTGCCTGGAGTGTACAGGCTAGCGGGGGGACCTACGAGCAGTACTTC	CAWSVQASGGTYEQYF
TRBD2	TRBV13	17	TRBJ2-1	-	TGTGCCAGCAGCTCAAAAACCGGGACTAGAGACTACAATGAGCAGTTCTTC	CASSSKTGTRDYNEQFF
-	TRBV28	12	TRBJ1-2	-	TGTGCCAGCAGTTTGCGGTCAGCGGCGGTTCGGTTC	CASSLRSAAVRF
-	TRBV2	14	TRBJ2-2	-	TGTGCCAGCAGCCGCGAATCGAACACCGGGGAGCTGTTTTTT	CASSRESNTGELFF
TRBD1	TRBV6-1	15	TRBJ1-5	-	TGTGCCAGCAGTGATGGACAGGGTGGCAATCAGCCCCAGCATTTT	CASSDGQGGNQPQHF
TRBD1	TRBV24-1	18	TRBJ2-5	-	TGTGCCACCAGCCCAAACAGGGGGCTACGGTCCGACCAAGAGACCCAGTACTTC	CATSPNRGLRSDQETQYF
-	TRBV4-2	15	TRBJ2-2	-	TGTGCCAGCAGTTTAGAGGGCGGGAACACCGGGGAGCTGTTTTTT	CASSLEGGNTGELFF
-	TRBV7-8	16	TRBJ1-3	-	TGTGCCAGCAGCTTTCCCAGGGCCTCTGCTGGAAACACCATATATTTT	CASSFPRASAGNTIYF
TRBD1	TRBV6-5	15	TRBJ2-4	once	TGTGCCAGCAGTTACGCCCCAGGGGGCGGGAACATTCAGTACTTC	CASSYAPGGGNIQYF
TRBD2	TRBV7-9	18	TRBJ2-3	once	TGTGCCAGCAGCTTAGGAGCGGGAGGGCCAGGGGGCACAGATACGCAGTATTTT	CASSLGAGGPGGTDTQYF
TRBD1	TRBV15	15	TRBJ1-5	-	TGTGCCACCAGCACAGACAGGGGGCAGGGACAGCCCCAGCATTTT	CATSTDRGQGQPQHF
-	TRBV12-3/TRBV12-4	12	TRBJ2-1	-	TGTGCCAGCAGGTTCGACGAGGGTGAGCAGTTCTTC	CASRFDEGEQFF
-	TRBV5-4	11	TRBJ2-5	-	TGTGCCAGCGTGAGGGGGGAGACCCAGTACTTC	CASVRGETQYF
-	TRBV27	14	TRBJ1-3	-	TGTGCCAGCAGACTACAGGGTACTGGAAACACCATATATTTT	CASRLQGTGNTIYF
-	TRBV21-1	15	TRBJ1-2	-	TGTGCCAGCAGGCCAGGGGCCCCGATTAACTATGGCTACACCTTC	CASRPGAPINYGYTF
-	TRBV7-2	12	TRBJ2-5	-	TGTGCCAGCAGCTTTACAGCTGAGACCCAGTACTTC	CASSFTAETQYF
-	TRBV7-2	15	TRBJ2-5	-	TGTGCCAGCAGCTTAGAAACAGTGTACCAAGAGACCCAGTACTTC	CASSLETVYQETQYF
-	TRBV28	15	TRBJ2-7	-	TGTGCCAGCAGTCCCCTAGTACGCGGCGGCTACGAGCAGTACTTC	CASSPLVRGGYEQYF
-	TRBV5-1	14	TRBJ1-4	-	TGCGCCAGCAGCTTGGAGCAAAGCGATGAAAAACTGTTTTTT	CASSLEQSDEKLFF
-	TRBV2	12	TRBJ2-4	-	TGTGCCAGCAGCTTTTCGGGAGCAGGCGGGTACTTC	CASSFSGAGGYF
-	TRBV18	15	TRBJ1-2	-	TGTGCCAGCTCATCCAACTCAGACAGCTCCTATGGCTACACCTTC	CASSSNSDSSYGYTF
TRBD1	TRBV28	18	TRBJ1-2	-	TGTGCCAGCAGTCCGGGGGGGACAGGGCGTGATTCTAACTATGGCTACACCTTC	CASSPGGTGRDSNYGYTF
-	TRBV28	14	TRBJ1-5	-	TGTGCCAGCAGTTCGACAGTTAGCAATCAGCCCCAGCATTTT	CASSSTVSNQPQHF
TRBD2	TRBV29-1	15	TRBJ2-3	-	TGCAGCGTCTGCCCTAGCGGGGACAAAGGAGATACGCAGTATTTT	CSVCPSGDKGDTQYF
TRBD2	TRBV9	16	TRBJ2-7	-	TGTGCCAGCAGCCCCTCGGGGGGGGTGAGGGCCTACGAGCAGTACTTC	CASSPSGGVRAYEQYF
-	TRBV5-1	15	TRBJ2-7	-	TGCGCCAGCAGCTTGGATAAAGCCCAAGCCCACGAGCAGTACTTC	CASSLDKAQAHEQYF
TRBD2	TRBV7-2	15	TRBJ2-1	few	TGTGCCAGCAGCTTAGCCGGGACTAACTTCAATGAGCAGTTCTTC	CASSLAGTNFNEQFF
TRBD1	TRBV6-5	15	TRBJ1-2	-	TGTGCCAGCAGTTACGGGGGACAGTACTCCTATGGCTACACCTTC	CASSYGGQYSYGYTF
-	TRBV7-3	16	TRBJ2-3	-	TGTGCCAGCAGCTTAAATCCAGGGGCGCTCGCAGATACGCAGTATTTT	CASSLNPGALADTQYF
-	TRBV5-4	14	TRBJ2-2	-	TGTGCCAGCAGCTTGCAGGGGGGCACCGGGGAGCTGTTTTTT	CASSLQGGTGELFF
TRBD2	TRBV5-4	14	TRBJ2-7	-	TGTGCCAGCAGATCGACTAGCGGGAACGACGAGCAGTACTTC	CASRSTSGNDEQYF
TRBD1	TRBV6-5	15	TRBJ1-5	-	TGTGCCAGCAGTACCGACAGGGGGGGCAATCAGCCCCAGCATTTT	CASSTDRGGNQPQHF
TRBD1	TRBV19	16	TRBJ2-1	-	TGTGCCAGTAGTAGGGGTTGGGACAGGGGGGTCTATGAGCAGTTCTTC	CASSRGWDRGVYEQFF
TRBD1	TRBV14	13	TRBJ2-1	-	TGTGCCAGCAGCCAGAACCAGGGGGATGAGCAGTTCTTC	CASSQNQGDEQFF
TRBD2	TRBV5-4	16	TRBJ2-7	-	TGTGCCAGCAGCTTAACCAGCGGGGCTGGGGCGGGAGAGCAGTACTTC	CASSLTSGAGAGEQYF
-	TRBV14	12	TRBJ2-3	once	TGTGCCAGCAGCCGGAACCCCGCGGGGCAGTATTTT	CASSRNPAGQYF
-	TRBV6-5	12	TRBJ2-7	-	TGTGCCAGAAGGACCTCGCGGGACGAGCAGTACTTC	CARRTSRDEQYF
-	TRBV28	14	TRBJ1-2	-	TGTGCCAGCAGTTTATATGGAGGGAACTATGGCTACACCTTC	CASSLYGGNYGYTF
-	TRBV30	15	TRBJ2-1	-	TGTGCCTGGAGTGTACGCCAGGGTCAACGCAATGAGCAGTTCTTC	CAWSVRQGQRNEQFF
-	TRBV21-1	14	TRBJ2-2	once	TGTGCCAGCCTTGCAGGGGTGAACACCGGGGAGCTGTTTTTT	CASLAGVNTGELFF
TRBD1	TRBV30	19	TRBJ1-5	-	TGTGCCTGGAGTGTACTAGGGGACAGGCGACGATATAGCAATCAGCCCCAGCATTTT	CAWSVLGDRRRYSNQPQHF
-	TRBV18	15	TRBJ2-5	-	TGTGCCAGCTCACTTCGTCAGGGGTGGCAAGAGACCCAGTACTTC	CASSLRQGWQETQYF
-	TRBV18	19	TRBJ1-3	-	TGTGCCAGCTCACCCTCTAAAGCGGGGGTTTCGAGCTCTGGAAACACCATATATTTT	CASSPSKAGVSSSGNTIYF
TRBD1	TRBV9	14	TRBJ1-4	-	TGTGCCAGCAGCGGAGACAGGGGTGGGGAAAAACTGTTTTTT	CASSGDRGGEKLFF
-	TRBV5-1	15	TRBJ2-7	-	TGCGCCAGCAGCCTGGCCCTGACGGGTTCCTACGAGCAGTACTTC	CASSLALTGSYEQYF
-	TRBV27	18	TRBJ1-5	-	TGTGCCAGCAGCATAACCTACCCAGGGAGGGGAGGCAATCAGCCCCAGCATTTT	CASSITYPGRGGNQPQHF
-	TRBV7-2	15	TRBJ2-6	-	TGTGCCAGCAGCTTAGTAGGGGGGGAGGCCAACGTCCTGACTTTC	CASSLVGGEANVLTF
-	TRBV5-1	13	TRBJ2-7	-	TGCGCCACCTGGGACATTGCTAATGGGGAGCAGTACTTC	CATWDIANGEQYF
TRBD1	TRBV7-3	14	TRBJ2-5	-	TGTGCCAGCAGCTCGGGACAGCCCCAAGAGACCCAGTACTTC	CASSSGQPQETQYF
-	TRBV19	14	TRBJ1-2	-	TGTGCCAGTAAGGCGACAGCTTCTAACTATGGCTACACCTTC	CASKATASNYGYTF
-	TRBV3-1/TRBV3-2	15	TRBJ2-1	once	TGTGCCAGCAGCCCCCCGGCCGGGAAGTACAATGAGCAGTTCTTC	CASSPPAGKYNEQFF
TRBD2	TRBV13	16	TRBJ2-1	-	TGTGCCAGCAGTTTTAGCGGGAGGGCCACCTACAATGAGCAGTTCTTC	CASSFSGRATYNEQFF
TRBD1	TRBV4-3	13	TRBJ2-1	-	TGCGCCAGCAGCCGGACACAGGGGTCTGAGCAGTTCTTC	CASSRTQGSEQFF
-	TRBV2	14	TRBJ1-2	-	TGTGCCAGCAGAACCGGGTCCCTCCCCTATGGCTACACCTTC	CASRTGSLPYGYTF
-	TRBV7-8	13	TRBJ2-5	-	TGTGCCAGCAGCTTTAGCACACAAGAGACCCAGTACTTC	CASSFSTQETQYF
TRBD1	TRBV7-9	14	TRBJ2-1	-	TGTGCCAGCAGCTTCCGACAGGGTGGGTATGAGCAGTTCTTC	CASSFRQGGYEQFF